A selection of T cell receptor beta chains follows, all from one sample in a study of OX40 agonist ivuxolimab in advanced cancers. The table came from immunoSEQ multiplex PCR; TCRdb's copy has only in-frame clones and leaves some out. The sample has approximately 94,000 clones; about 90% are singletons. The sample in question was CD4+ or CD8+ T cells sorted from blood, obtained in a trial of the OX40 agonist ivuxolimab. The receptors were gathered from an adult with an advanced solid tumor such as melanoma, head and neck, liver or kidney cancer. CDR3s include the opening cysteine and the closing phenylalanine or tryptophan.

CDR3aa,j_gene,v_gene
CASSDLGVSFETQYF,TRBJ2-5,TRBV6-1
CASTRTQSNYGYTF,TRBJ1-2,TRBV28
CASSPGGNTIYF,TRBJ1-3,TRBV9
CAWALGFYGYTF,TRBJ1-2,TRBV30
CASTTSGKGNEQFF,TRBJ2-1,TRBV10-2
CASSLDSGAFF,TRBJ1-1,TRBV5-5
CASSQDPVETQYF,TRBJ2-5,TRBV4-3
CASSQGSDYGYTF,TRBJ1-2,TRBV6-6
CASRDSQETQYF,TRBJ2-5,TRBV2
CASSEDTIQETQYF,TRBJ2-5,TRBV2
CASVQLDTEAFF,TRBJ1-1,TRBV2
CASSIISATELFF,.,TRBV19
CASSFLLAGGPPGELFF,TRBJ2-2,TRBV5-1
CASSLPPGGSQPQHF,TRBJ1-5,TRBV28
CASSRPGTGNTGELFF,TRBJ2-2,TRBV19
CASSQVRSGGPGETQYF,TRBJ2-5,TRBV4-2
CASSLAWGRNTIYF,TRBJ1-3,TRBV7-2
CSVRRQGDYGYTF,TRBJ1-2,TRBV29-1
CASSFEGAATQYF,TRBJ2-3,TRBV7-6
CASSSDRDTEAFF,TRBJ1-1,TRBV7-2
CASSTGGNIQYF,TRBJ2-4,TRBV19
CAWLRGGSGYTF,TRBJ1-2,TRBV30
CASSAGTHTRTSPGPETQYF,TRBJ2-5,TRBV2
CASSARDSPGGYTF,TRBJ1-2,TRBV9
CASSLMTATDEQFF,TRBJ2-1,TRBV7-2
CASSPGSGHRYEQYF,TRBJ2-7,TRBV18
CASSQGLAGGPREQYF,TRBJ2-7,TRBV4-1
CASSLRGYAYNEQFF,TRBJ2-1,TRBV27
CAWSGQVSLSNQPQHF,TRBJ1-5,TRBV30
CASSRFKGGEYEQYF,TRBJ2-7,TRBV2
CASSLDRGRGEQYF,TRBJ2-7,TRBV19
CASSEQGADNEKLFF,TRBJ1-4,TRBV2
CASSKGLAGLNEQFF,TRBJ2-1,TRBV7-3